This entry features one TCR beta chain sequence. The antigen remains unidentified. As for treatment: approximately nine-day PBMC culture with coronavirus spike peptide pools or control peptides (ViraFEST assay). In the ViraFEST assay, peptide-pool expansion preceded TCR sequencing of expanded clonotypes. These data belong to a study of vaccination and CD4 T cells after COVID-19. The germline V gene has CDR1 GTSNPN and CDR2 SVGIG (reference sequence). This CDR3 region has 14 residues. Trimming pared 3 bases from V and 6 bases from J, leaving 17 bases between. The study sequenced cultured CD4+ T cell DNA using the Oncomine TCR Beta short-read assay. Each CDR3 protein gets one entry after TCRdb re-called the PCR reads with MiXCR. The sample has approximately 10,000 distinct CDR3 sequences; approximately 50% are singletons.

The chain carries TRBV30 and TRBJ1-1; D is possibly TRBD1 (6 bases). What was sequenced was CD4+ T cells from blood, cultured in vitro. The source of this sequence is a human donor who had recovered from COVID-19. The CDR3 DNA is TGTGCCTGGAGAGGGCACTCAGGGGAGGCTGAAGCTTTCTTT. Its translation is CAWRGHSGEAEAFF.